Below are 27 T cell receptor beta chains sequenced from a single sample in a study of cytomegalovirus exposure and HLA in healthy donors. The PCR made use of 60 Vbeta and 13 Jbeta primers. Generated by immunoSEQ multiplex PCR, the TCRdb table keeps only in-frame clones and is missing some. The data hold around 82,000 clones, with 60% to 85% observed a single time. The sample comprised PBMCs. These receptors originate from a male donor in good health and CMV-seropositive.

CDR3 nucleotide sequence: TGTGCCAGCACCGTGCAGGGTCCCCGATTAAACTATGGCTACACCTTC. Its protein is CASTVQGPRLNYGYTF. This chain connects TRBV5-6 to TRBJ1-2; perhaps TRBD1 as D (5 bases). The CDR3 contains 16 residues. V was shortened by 6 bases and J by 2 bases, with 20 bases between the two germline ends. Germline V gene data show CDR1 as SGHDT and CDR2 as YYEEEE.

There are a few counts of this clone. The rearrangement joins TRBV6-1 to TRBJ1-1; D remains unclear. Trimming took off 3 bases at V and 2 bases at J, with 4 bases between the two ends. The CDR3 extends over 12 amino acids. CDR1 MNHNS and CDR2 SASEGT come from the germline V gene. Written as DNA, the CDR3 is TGTGCCAGCAGTGACAGTAACACTGAAGCTTTCTTT. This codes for CASSDSNTEAFF.

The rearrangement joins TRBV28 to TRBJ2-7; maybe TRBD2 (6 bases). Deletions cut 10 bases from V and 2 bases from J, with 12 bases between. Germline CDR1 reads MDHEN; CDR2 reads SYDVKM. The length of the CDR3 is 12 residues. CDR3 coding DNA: TGTGCCACCTCGGGAGTCACCTACGAGCAGTACTTC. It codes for CATSGVTYEQYF. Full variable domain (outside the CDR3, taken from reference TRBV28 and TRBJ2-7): DVKVTQSSRYLVKRTGEKVFLECVQDMDHENMFWYRQDPGLGLRLIYFSYDVKMKEKGDIPEGYSVSREKKERFSLILESASTNQTSMYLCATSGVTYEQYFGPGTRLTVT.

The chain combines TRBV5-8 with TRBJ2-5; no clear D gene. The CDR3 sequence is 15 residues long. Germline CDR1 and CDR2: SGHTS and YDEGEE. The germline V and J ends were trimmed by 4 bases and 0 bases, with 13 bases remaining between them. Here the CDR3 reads CASSATEVNQETQYF. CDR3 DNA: TGTGCCAGCAGCGCTACCGAAGTTAACCAAGAGACCCAGTACTTC.

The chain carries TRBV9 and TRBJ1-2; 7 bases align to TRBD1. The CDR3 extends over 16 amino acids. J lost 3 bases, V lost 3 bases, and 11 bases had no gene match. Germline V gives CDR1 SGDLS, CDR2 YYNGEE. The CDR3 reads CASSASADRWDYGYTF. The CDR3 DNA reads TGTGCCAGCAGCGCCTCAGCGGACAGGTGGGACTATGGCTACACCTTC.

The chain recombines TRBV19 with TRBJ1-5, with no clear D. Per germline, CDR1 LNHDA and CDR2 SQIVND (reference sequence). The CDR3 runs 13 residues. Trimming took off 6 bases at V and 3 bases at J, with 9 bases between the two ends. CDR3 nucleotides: TGTGCCAGTAGCGCGGCCGCCAATCAGCCCCAGCATTTT. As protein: CASSAAANQPQHF. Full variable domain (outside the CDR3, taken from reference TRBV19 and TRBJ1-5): DGGITQSPKYLFRKEGQNVTLSCEQNLNHDAMYWYRQDPGQGLRLIYYSQIVNDFQKGDIAEGYSVSREKKESFPLTVTSAQKNPTAFYLCASSAAANQPQHFGDGTRLSIL.

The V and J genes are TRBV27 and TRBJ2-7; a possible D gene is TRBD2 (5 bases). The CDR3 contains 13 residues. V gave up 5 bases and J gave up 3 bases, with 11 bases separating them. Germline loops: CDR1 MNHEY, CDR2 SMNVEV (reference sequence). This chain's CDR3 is CASSTSGIYEQYF. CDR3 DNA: TGTGCCAGCAGTACATCCGGGATCTACGAGCAGTACTTC.

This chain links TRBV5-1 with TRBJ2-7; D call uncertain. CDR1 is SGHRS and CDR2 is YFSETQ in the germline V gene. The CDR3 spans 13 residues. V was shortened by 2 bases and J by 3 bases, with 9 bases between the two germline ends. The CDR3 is CASSLTSLYEQYF. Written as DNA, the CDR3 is TGCGCCAGCAGCTTAACCAGTCTCTACGAGCAGTACTTC.

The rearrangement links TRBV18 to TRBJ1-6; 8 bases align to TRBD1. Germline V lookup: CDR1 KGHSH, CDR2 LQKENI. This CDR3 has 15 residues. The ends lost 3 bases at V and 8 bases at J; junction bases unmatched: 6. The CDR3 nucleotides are TGTGCCAGCTCACCGACAGGGGTAGGGGATTCACCCCTCCACTTT. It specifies CASSPTGVGDSPLHF.

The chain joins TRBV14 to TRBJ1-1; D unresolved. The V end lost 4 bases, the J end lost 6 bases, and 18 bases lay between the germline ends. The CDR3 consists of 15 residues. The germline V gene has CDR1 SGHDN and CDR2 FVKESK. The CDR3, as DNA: TGTGCCAGCAGCCTCCTCGGACGGGGAATTTCTGAAGCTTTCTTT. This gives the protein CASSLLGRGISEAFF.

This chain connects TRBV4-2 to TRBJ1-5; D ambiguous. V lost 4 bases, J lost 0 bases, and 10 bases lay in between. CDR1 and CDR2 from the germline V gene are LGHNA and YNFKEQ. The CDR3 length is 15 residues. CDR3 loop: CASSPTGSSNQPQHF. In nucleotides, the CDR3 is TGTGCCAGCAGCCCCACGGGGTCTAGCAATCAGCCCCAGCATTTT.

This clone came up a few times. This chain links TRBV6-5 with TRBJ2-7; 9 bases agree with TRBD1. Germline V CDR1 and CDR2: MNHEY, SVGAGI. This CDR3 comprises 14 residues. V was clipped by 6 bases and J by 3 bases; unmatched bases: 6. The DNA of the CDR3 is TGTGCCAGCAGCCAACGGACAGGGGACTACGAGCAGTACTTC. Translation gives CASSQRTGDYEQYF.

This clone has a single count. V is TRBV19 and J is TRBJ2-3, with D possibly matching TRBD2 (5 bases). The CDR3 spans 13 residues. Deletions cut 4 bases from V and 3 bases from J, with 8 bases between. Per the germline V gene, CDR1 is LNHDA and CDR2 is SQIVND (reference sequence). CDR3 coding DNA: TGTGCCAGTAGTAATACTAGAACAGATACGCAGTATTTT. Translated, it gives CASSNTRTDTQYF.

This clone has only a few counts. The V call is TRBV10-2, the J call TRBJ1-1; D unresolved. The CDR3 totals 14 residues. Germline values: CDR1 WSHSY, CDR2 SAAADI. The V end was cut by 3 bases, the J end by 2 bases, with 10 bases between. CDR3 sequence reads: CASSDPGSNTEAFF. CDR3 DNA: TGCGCCAGCAGTGATCCGGGTTCAAACACTGAAGCTTTCTTT.

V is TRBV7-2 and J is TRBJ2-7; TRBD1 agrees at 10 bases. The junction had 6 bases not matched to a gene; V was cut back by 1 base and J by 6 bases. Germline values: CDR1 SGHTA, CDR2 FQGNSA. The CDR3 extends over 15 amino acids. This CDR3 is CASSLVGTGVGEQYF. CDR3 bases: TGTGCCAGCAGCTTAGTGGGGACAGGGGTTGGCGAGCAGTACTTC.

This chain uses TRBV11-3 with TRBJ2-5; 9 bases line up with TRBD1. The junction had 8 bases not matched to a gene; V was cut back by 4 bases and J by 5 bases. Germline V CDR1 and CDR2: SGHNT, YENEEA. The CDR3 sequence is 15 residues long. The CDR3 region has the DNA TGTGCCAGCAGCTCGATACAGGGGGCCGGGGAGACCCAGTACTTC. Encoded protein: CASSSIQGAGETQYF.

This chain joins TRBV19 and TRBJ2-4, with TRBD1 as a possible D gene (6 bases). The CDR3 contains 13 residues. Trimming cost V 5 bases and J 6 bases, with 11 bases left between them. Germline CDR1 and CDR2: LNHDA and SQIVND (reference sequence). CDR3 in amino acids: CASSYGGRNIQYF. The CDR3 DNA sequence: TGTGCCAGTAGTTATGGGGGCAGAAACATTCAGTACTTC.

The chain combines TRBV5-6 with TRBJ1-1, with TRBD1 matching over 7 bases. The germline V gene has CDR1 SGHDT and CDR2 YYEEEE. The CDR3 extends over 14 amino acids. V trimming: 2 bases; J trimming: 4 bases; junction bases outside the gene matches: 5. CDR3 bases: TGTGCCAGCAGCTTTCCGACAGGGAGCACTGAAGCTTTCTTT. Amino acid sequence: CASSFPTGSTEAFF.

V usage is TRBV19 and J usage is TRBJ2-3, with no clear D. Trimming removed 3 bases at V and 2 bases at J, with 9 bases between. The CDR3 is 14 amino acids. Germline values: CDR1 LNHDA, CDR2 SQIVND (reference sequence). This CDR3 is CASSITLLTDTQYF. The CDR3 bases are TGTGCCAGTAGTATCACCCTACTCACAGATACGCAGTATTTT.

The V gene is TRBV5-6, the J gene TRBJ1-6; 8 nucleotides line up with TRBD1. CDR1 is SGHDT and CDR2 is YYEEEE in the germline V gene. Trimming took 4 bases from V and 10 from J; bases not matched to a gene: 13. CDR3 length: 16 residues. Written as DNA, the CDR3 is TGTGCCAGCAGCCAGGCTAGACAGGGGAGGTGGTCACCCCTCCACTTT. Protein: CASSQARQGRWSPLHF.

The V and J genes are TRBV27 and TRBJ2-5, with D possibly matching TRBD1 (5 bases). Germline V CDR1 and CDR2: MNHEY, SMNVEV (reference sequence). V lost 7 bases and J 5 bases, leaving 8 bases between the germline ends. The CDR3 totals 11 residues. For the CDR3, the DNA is TGTGCCAGCACGAAGGGGGAGACCCAGTACTTC. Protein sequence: CASTKGETQYF.

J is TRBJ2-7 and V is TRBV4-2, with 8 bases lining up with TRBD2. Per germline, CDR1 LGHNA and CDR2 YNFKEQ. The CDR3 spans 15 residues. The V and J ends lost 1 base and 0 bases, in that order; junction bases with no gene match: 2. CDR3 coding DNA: TGTGCCAGCAGCCAAGGTGGGACTAGCTCCTACGAGCAGTACTTC. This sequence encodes CASSQGGTSSYEQYF.

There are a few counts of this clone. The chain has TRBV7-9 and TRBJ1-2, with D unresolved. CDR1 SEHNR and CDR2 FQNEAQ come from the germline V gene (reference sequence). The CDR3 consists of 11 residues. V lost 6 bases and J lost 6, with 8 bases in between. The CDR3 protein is CASSGRDGYTF. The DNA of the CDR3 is TGTGCCAGCAGTGGGAGGGATGGCTACACCTTC.

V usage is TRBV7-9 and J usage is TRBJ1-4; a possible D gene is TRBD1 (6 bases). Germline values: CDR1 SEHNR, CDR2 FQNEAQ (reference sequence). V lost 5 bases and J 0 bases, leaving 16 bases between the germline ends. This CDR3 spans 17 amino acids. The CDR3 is CASSPLGQPATNEKLFF. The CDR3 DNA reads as TGTGCCAGCAGCCCCCTTGGACAGCCTGCAACTAATGAAAAACTGTTTTTT.

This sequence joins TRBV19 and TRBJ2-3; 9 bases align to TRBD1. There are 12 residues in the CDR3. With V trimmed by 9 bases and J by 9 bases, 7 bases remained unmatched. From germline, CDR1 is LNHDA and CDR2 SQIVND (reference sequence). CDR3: CASGDRAFTQYF. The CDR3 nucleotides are TGTGCCAGCGGGGACAGGGCGTTCACGCAGTATTTT.

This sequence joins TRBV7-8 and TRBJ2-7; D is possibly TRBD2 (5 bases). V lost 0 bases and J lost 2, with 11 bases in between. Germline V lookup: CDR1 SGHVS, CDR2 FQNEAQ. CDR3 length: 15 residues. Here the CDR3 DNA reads TGTGCCAGCAGCTTAGCGCTAAGGAGGACCTACGAGCAGTACTTC. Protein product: CASSLALRRTYEQYF.

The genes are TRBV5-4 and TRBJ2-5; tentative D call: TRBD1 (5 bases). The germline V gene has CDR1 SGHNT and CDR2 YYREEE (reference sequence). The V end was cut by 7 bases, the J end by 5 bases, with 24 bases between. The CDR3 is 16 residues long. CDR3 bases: TGTGCCAGCGTCCCAGTAGGGGCGCGGCCGGACGAGACCCAGTACTTC. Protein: CASVPVGARPDETQYF.